This TCR beta chain was identified during a study of blood T cell repertoires in COVID-19. Study overall: COVID-19 samples, acute and convalescent, were from the United States, Italy and Spain.

This table comes from immunoSEQ multiplex PCR, and its TCRdb copy is limited to in-frame clones, with some not included. The repertoire holds some 220,000 clones, around 84% seen once, with roughly 10% in the top ten. Germline V gene data show CDR1 as GTSNPN and CDR2 as SVGIG (reference sequence). This CDR3 is built from 15 residues. V lost 3 bases to trimming and J lost 7 bases; unmatched junction nucleotides: 8. The sequence came from a man aged 50 to 59 with active or convalescent COVID-19. The chain employs TRBV30 and TRBJ2-2; 10 bases are a match to TRBD1. The sample comprised peripheral blood. The CDR3 here is CAWRIGDRGLGELFF. The DNA for the CDR3 is TGTGCCTGGAGAATAGGAGACAGGGGGCTCGGGGAGCTGTTTTTT.